This T cell receptor (beta chain) was recorded in a study of Ad26.COV2.S vaccination and SARS-CoV-2 variants (dated by TCRdb to the early 2020s). In terms of the full investigation: Vaccine-arm donors came from COV1001, a multicentre, randomized, double-blind, placebo-controlled phase I-IIa trial of Ad26.COV2.S in healthy adults. Dosing of Ad26.COV2.S was intramuscular, at either 5x10^10 or 1x10^11 viral particles, delivered as one shot or as two shots spaced 56 days apart. TCRbeta repertoire sequencing served as the tool for gauging how specific and how broad the SARS-CoV-2-reactive T cell receptors were following Ad26.COV2.S vaccination. The TCR-sequenced set comprised approximately 32 samples: some 19 Ad26.COV2.S vaccine recipients, 5 placebo recipients and 8 SARS-CoV-2 convalescent individuals. Participants in the trial were split at random into five groups of five each, receiving low-dose or high-dose Ad26.COV2.S once or twice, or else placebo on both occasions. Throughout the experiments and outcome assessment, investigators stayed blinded to trial group allocation.

The immunoSEQ Assay was used to sequence TCRbeta CDR3 regions. After extraction, genomic DNA underwent amplification by bias-controlled multiplex PCR, followed by high-throughput sequencing. In the original analysis: To quantify the absolute abundance of every unique TCRbeta CDR3 region, sequences were collapsed and filtered. T cell fraction was estimated by normalizing TCRbeta template counts to usable DNA, which was measured by amplifying reference genes present in all nucleated cells. Repertoire TCRs were annotated as SARS-CoV-2-specific when V gene, CDR3 amino acid sequence and J gene were exactly matched to a known reactive TCR set. The reference SARS-CoV-2 TCR set was obtained from MIRA and was filtered for enrichment in COVID-19-positive ImmuneCODE repertoires, whereby public or cross-reactive TCRs were removed. Using the MIRA antigens, annotated TCRs were further analysed by specific ORF or by position within an ORF. Depth was the summed frequency of annotated unique rearrangements, while breadth was defined as annotated unique rearrangements over total unique productive rearrangements. Two-sided Wilcoxon rank-sum tests were used to compare TCR breadth between groups. TCRdb stores this immuneACCESS table with in-frame sequences only. Part of the clones is absent; in the studies checked, under half of the shortfall reflects unresolved V genes, and no reason is known for the rest. D and trimming were read from the DNA, whereas the V and J calls and clone size are those reported in that table. The sample table contains a few hundred thousand clones; only one count was recorded for about nine tenths of them. The ten largest clones add up to roughly 6% of the sample.

Explained via the paper, the treatment or condition label denotes: about 20 received Ad26.COV2.S at low or high dose, single or two shots; about 5 received placebo; per-sample allocation not given. For vaccine and placebo recipients, repertoires were sequenced using samples collected on day 63 after the first injection. Cohort 1b enrolled 20 to 30 adults aged 18-55 years at a single site in Boston, USA, between 29 July and 7 August 2020. Ad26.COV2.S consisted of a replication-incompetent adenovirus type 26 vector by which a prefusion-stabilized SARS-CoV-2 spike protein from the original Wuhan strain was expressed. From the germline V gene, CDR1 is SGHDN and CDR2 is FVKESK. The V and J ends are trimmed by 6 bases and 2 bases, leaving 19 bases between them. CDR3 length: 17 amino acids, cysteine to phenylalanine. The only DNA kept is the CDR3, 51 bases in frame from the first base. As to this clone: Its antigen is still unknown. No base qualities exist here, and no much larger clone lies one base off it.

Broader findings and caveats from the paper: Non-spike TCR breadth was comparable between vaccine and placebo recipients, consistent with the vaccine containing only spike. After vaccination, substantial breadth of spike-specific CD8+ and CD4+ T cell responses was reported. The authors noted that the TCR breadth and depth analyses may have underestimated total T cell responses. Comparing responses between vaccine doses or regimens was not something the study was powered to do. Ad26.COV2.S recipients had higher spike-specific TCR breadth than placebo recipients (P = 0.0014).

This chain is built from TRBV14 and TRBJ2-2; the D segment is perhaps TRBD1 or TRBD2, each sharing 5 matched bases. This receptor was obtained from a person between 18 and 65 years old who received the Ad26.COV2.S COVID-19 vaccine or a placebo. The sequencing here drew on peripheral blood, taken in a trial of Ad26.COV2.S vaccine versus placebo. The CDR3 protein: CASSPRWGGPNTGELFF. The nucleotide sequence is TGTGCCAGCAGTCCAAGATGGGGCGGGCCAAACACCGGGGAGCTGTTTTTT.